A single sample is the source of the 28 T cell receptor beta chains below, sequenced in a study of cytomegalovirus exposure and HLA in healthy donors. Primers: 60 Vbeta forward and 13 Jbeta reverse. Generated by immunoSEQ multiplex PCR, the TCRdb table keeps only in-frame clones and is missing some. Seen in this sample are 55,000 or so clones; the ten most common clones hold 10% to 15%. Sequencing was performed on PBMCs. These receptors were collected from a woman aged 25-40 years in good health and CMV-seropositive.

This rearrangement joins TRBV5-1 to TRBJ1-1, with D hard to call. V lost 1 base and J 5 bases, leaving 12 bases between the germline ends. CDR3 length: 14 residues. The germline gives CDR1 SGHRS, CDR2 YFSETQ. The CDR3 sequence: CASSLNSGETEAFF. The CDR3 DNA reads TGCGCCAGCAGCTTGAACTCCGGTGAGACTGAAGCTTTCTTT.

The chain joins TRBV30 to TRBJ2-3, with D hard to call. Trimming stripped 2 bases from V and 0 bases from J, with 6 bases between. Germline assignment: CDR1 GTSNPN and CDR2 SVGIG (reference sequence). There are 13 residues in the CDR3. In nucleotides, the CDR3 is TGTGCCTGGAGTTATGGCAGCACAGATACGCAGTATTTT. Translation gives CAWSYGSTDTQYF.

The CDR3, as DNA: TGTGCCAGCAGCGTAGATAAGGCGCCCGGGACTAGCTTTGATGAGCAGTTCTTC. This codes for CASSVDKAPGTSFDEQFF. The chain uses TRBV9 and TRBJ2-1; 9 bases line up with TRBD2. The CDR3 has 18 amino acids. J was trimmed by 8 bases and V by 0 bases; bases with no gene match: 15. CDR1 and CDR2 from the germline V gene are SGDLS and YYNGEE.

Here the CDR3 DNA reads TGTGCCAGCAGTTATACGACAGGCGGGTACAATGAGCAGTTCTTC. This encodes CASSYTTGGYNEQFF. The chain joins TRBV6-5 to TRBJ2-1; weak D call: TRBD1 (6 bases). The germline gives CDR1 MNHEY, CDR2 SVGAGI. This CDR3 region has 15 residues. Trimming cost V 3 bases and J 4 bases, with 13 bases left between them.

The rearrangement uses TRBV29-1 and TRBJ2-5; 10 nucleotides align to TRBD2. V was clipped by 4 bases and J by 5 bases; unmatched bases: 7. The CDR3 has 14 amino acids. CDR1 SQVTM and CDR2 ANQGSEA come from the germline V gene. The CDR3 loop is CSVASGGSRETQYF. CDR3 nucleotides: TGCAGCGTTGCTAGCGGGGGAAGTAGGGAGACCCAGTACTTC.

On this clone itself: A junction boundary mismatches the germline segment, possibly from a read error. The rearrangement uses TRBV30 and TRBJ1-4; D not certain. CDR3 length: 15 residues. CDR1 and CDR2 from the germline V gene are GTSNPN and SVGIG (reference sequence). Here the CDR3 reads CAGSAGGRNNEKLFF. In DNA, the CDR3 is TGTGCCGGGAGTGCTGGCGGCCGCAATAATGAAAAACTGTTTTTT. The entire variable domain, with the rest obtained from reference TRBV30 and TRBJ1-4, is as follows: SQTIHQWPATLVQPVGSPLSLECTVEGTSNPNLYWYRQAAGRGLQLLFYSVGIGQISSEVPQNLSASRPQDRQFILSSKKLLLSDSGFYLCAGSAGGRNNEKLFFGSGTQLSVL.

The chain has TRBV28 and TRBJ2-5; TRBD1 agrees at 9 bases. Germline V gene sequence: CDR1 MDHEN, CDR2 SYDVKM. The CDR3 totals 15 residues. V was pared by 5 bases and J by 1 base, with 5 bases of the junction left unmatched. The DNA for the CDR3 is TGTGCCAGCAGTGCGACAGGGGGGCCCCAAGAGACCCAGTACTTC. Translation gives CASSATGGPQETQYF.

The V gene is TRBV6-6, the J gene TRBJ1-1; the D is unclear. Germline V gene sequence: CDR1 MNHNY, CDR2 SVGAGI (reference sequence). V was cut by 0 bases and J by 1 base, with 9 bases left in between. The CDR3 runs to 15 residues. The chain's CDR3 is CASSYSITGNTEAFF. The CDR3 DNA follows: TGTGCCAGCAGTTACTCGATAACGGGGAACACTGAAGCTTTCTTT.

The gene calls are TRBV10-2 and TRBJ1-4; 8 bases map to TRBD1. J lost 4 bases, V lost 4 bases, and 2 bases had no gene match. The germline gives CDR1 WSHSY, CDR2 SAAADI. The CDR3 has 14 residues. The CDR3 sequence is CASSGTGFNEKLFF. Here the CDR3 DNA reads TGCGCCAGCAGTGGGACAGGGTTTAATGAAAAACTGTTTTTT.

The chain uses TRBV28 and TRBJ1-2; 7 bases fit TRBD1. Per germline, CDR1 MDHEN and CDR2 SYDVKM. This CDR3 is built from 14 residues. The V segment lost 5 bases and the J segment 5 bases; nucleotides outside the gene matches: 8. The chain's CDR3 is CASSLTGTGYGYTF. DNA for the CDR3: TGTGCCAGCAGTCTGACAGGGACCGGGTATGGCTACACCTTC.

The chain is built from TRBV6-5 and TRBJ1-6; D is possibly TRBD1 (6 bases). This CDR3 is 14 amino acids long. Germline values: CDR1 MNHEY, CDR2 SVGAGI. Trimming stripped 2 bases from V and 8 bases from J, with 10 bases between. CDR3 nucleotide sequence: TGTGCCAGCAGTTACGGGGGGGCCTATTCACCCCTCCACTTT. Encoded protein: CASSYGGAYSPLHF.

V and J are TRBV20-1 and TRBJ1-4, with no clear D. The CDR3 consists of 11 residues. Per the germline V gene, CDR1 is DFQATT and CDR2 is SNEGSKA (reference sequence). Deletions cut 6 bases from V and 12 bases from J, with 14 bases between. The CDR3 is CSAFSEAELFF. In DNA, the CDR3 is TGCAGTGCCTTTTCGGAAGCGGAACTGTTTTTT.

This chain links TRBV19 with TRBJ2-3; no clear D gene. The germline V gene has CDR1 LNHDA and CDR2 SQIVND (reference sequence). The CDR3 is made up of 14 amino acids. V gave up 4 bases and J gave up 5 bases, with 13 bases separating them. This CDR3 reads CASSTLEFGDTQYF. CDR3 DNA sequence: TGTGCCAGTAGTACCCTAGAATTTGGAGATACGCAGTATTTT.

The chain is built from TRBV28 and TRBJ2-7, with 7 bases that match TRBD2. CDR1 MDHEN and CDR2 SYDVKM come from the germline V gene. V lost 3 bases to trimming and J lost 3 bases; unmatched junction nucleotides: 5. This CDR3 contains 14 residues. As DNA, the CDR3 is TGTGCCAGCAGTTTTTCGGGGGGTAACTACGAGCAGTACTTC. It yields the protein CASSFSGGNYEQYF.

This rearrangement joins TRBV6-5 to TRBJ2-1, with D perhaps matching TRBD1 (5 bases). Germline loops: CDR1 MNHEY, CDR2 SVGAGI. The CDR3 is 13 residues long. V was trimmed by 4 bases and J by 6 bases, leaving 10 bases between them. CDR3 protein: CASSSAGLNEQFF. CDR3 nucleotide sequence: TGTGCCAGCAGTTCGGCAGGGCTCAATGAGCAGTTCTTC.

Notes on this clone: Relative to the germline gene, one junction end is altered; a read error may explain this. CDR3 nucleotide sequence: TGTGCCAGCAGCCAAAACCCGGGACAGATAGCGGGAGGGCCAGGAGAGAACCAGTACTTC. Translated: CASSQNPGQIAGGPGENQYF. The chain joins TRBV9 to TRBJ2-5, with 11 bases identical to TRBD2. This CDR3 comprises 20 residues. Germline lookup yields CDR1 SGDLS and CDR2 YYNGEE.

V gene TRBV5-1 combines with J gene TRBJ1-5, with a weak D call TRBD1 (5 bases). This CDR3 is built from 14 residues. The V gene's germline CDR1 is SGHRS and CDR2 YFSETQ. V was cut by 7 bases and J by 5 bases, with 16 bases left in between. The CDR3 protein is CASSRRVGDQPQHF. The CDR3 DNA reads TGCGCCAGCTCGCGGAGGGTGGGGGATCAGCCCCAGCATTTT. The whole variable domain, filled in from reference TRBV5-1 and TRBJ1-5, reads KAGVTQTPRYLIKTRGQQVTLSCSPISGHRSVSWYQQTPGQGLQFLFEYFSETQRNKGNFPGRFSGRQFSNSRSEMNVSTLELGDSALYLCASSRRVGDQPQHFGDGTRLSIL.

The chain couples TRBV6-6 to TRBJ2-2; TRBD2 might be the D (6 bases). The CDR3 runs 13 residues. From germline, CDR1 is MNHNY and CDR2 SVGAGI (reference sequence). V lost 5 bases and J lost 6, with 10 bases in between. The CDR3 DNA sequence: TGTGCCAGCAGTCTTAGCGGCGCCGGGGAGCTGTTTTTT. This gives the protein CASSLSGAGELFF.

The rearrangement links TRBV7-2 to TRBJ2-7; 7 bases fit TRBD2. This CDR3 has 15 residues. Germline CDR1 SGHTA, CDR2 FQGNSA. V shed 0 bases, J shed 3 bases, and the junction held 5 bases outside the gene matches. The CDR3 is CASSLANGLGYEQYF. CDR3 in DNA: TGTGCCAGCAGCTTAGCGAACGGACTAGGCTACGAGCAGTACTTC.

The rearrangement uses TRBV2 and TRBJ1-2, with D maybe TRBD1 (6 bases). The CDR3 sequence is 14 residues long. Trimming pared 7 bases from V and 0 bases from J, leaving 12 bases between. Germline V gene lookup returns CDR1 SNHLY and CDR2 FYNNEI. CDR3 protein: CASKEDRSNYGYTF. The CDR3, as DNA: TGTGCCAGCAAGGAGGACAGATCTAACTATGGCTACACCTTC.

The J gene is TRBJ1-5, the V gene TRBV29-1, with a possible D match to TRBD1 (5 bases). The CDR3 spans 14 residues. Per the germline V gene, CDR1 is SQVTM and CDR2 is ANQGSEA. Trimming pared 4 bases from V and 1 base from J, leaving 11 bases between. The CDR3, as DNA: TGCAGCGTTGCTCAGGGTGGCAGCAATCAGCCCCAGCATTTT. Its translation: CSVAQGGSNQPQHF. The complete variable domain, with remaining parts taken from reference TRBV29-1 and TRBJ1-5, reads SAVISQKPSRDICQRGTSLTIQCQVDSQVTMMFWYRQQPGQSLTLIATANQGSEATYESGFVIDKFPISRPNLTFSTLTVSNMSPEDSSIYLCSVAQGGSNQPQHFGDGTRLSIL.

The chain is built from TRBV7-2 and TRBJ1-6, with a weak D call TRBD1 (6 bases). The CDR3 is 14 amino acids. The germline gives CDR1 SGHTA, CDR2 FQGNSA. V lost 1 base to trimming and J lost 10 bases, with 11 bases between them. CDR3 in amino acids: CASSLVEQGSPLHF. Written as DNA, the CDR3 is TGTGCCAGCAGCTTAGTAGAGCAGGGGTCACCCCTCCACTTT.

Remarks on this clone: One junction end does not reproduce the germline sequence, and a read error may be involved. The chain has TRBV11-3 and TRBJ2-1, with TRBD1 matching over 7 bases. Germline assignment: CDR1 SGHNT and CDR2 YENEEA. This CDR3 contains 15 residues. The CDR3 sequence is CAGSSRDRSYNEQFF. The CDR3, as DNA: TGTGCCGGCAGCTCCCGGGACAGATCCTACAATGAGCAGTTCTTC. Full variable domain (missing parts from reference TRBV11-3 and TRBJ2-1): EAGVVQSPRYKIIEKKQPVAFWCNPISGHNTLYWYLQNLGQGPELLIRYENEEAVDDSQLPKDRFSAERLKGVDSTLKIQPAELGDSAVYLCAGSSRDRSYNEQFFGPGTRLTVL.

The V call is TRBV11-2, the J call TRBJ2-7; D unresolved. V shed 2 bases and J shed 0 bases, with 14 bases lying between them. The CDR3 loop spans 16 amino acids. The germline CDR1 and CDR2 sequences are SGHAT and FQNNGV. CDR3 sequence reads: CASSLFSTWSSYEQYF. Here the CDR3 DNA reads TGTGCCAGCAGCTTATTTTCTACGTGGAGCTCCTACGAGCAGTACTTC. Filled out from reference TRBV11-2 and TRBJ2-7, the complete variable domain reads EAGVAQSPRYKIIEKRQSVAFWCNPISGHATLYWYQQILGQGPKLLIQFQNNGVVDDSQLPKDRFSAERLKGVDSTLKIQPAKLEDSAVYLCASSLFSTWSSYEQYFGPGTRLTVT.

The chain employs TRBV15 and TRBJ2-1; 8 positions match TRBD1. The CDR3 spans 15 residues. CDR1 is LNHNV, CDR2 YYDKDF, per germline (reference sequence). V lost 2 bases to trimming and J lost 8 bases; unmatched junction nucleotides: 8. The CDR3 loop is CATSRWTGFEDEQFF. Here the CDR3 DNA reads TGTGCCACCAGCAGATGGACAGGGTTTGAGGATGAGCAGTTCTTC.

CDR3 coding DNA: TGTGCCAGCAGTGAAGCGTTTCCAGGACAGAATAATTCACCCCTCCACTTT. Protein sequence: CASSEAFPGQNNSPLHF. The J gene is TRBJ1-6, the V gene TRBV6-1, with D perhaps TRBD1 (6 bases). The CDR3 is made up of 17 amino acids. Trimming pared 0 bases from V and 5 bases from J, leaving 14 bases between. The germline CDR1 and CDR2 sequences are MNHNS and SASEGT.

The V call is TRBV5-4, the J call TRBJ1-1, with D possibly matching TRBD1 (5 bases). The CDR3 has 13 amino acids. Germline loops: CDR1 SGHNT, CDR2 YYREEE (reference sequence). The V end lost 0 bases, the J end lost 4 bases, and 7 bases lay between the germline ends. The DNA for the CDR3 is TGTGCCAGCAGCTTGGGGAGGGGCACTGAAGCTTTCTTT. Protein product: CASSLGRGTEAFF.

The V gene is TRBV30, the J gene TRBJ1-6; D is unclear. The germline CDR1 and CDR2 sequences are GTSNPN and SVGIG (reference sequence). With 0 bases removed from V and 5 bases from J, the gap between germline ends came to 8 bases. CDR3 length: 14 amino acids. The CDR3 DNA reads TGTGCCTGGAGTGTTTTGGCGGATAATTCACCCCTCCACTTT. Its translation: CAWSVLADNSPLHF.